A selection of T cell receptor beta chains follows, all from one sample in a study of blood T cell repertoires in COVID-19. Profiling relied on immunoSEQ multiplex PCR, and the TCRdb table lists in-frame clones only, not all of them. The sample lists some 80,000 clones, roughly 80% occurring once. The sequenced sample was peripheral blood. These receptors were taken from a woman in her 40s with active or convalescent COVID-19. Both conserved end residues are part of each CDR3. Clone size appears in some rows only: once, few, many, or a class for an expanded clone.

v_gene	abundance	j_gene	CDR3aa
TRBV7-9	few	TRBJ1-2	CASSPNYRTADYGYTF
TRBV24-1	-	TRBJ2-5	CATSDFGDRGRETQYF
TRBV6-2/TRBV6-3	-	TRBJ2-1	CASSYLGTGYNEQFF
TRBV18	few	TRBJ2-2	CASSPGTSVSGELFF
TRBV6-1	-	TRBJ1-5	CASSEMAGWRSNQPQHF
TRBV28	once	TRBJ1-2	CASSSPHGYGYTF
TRBV5-1	-	TRBJ1-5	CASSLQGNFGQPQHF
TRBV7-2	-	TRBJ2-5	CASSLGMLGQSETQYF
TRBV27	-	TRBJ1-3	CASSLAGSPGNTIYF
TRBV7-2	-	TRBJ1-1	CASLLGSTAGNAFF
TRBV7-9	-	TRBJ2-1	CASSLTVGSYNEQFF
TRBV19	-	TRBJ1-2	CASSIAQPGYGYTF
TRBV5-1	-	TRBJ2-5	CASSLARGRGSETQYF
TRBV20-1	-	TRBJ2-2	CSASTGGAGGLRELFF
TRBV18	-	TRBJ2-3	CASSPRQGDTQYF
TRBV13	-	TRBJ2-7	CASSPGLDHEQYF
TRBV11-3	-	TRBJ2-3	CASSLARARSTDTQYF
TRBV11-2	-	TRBJ2-5	CASSSSGEPGTQYF
TRBV5-1	-	TRBJ2-3	CASSYKQGGGTDTQYF
TRBV5-4	-	TRBJ2-1	CASSLQGADEQFF
TRBV9	-	TRBJ2-3	CASSPRDSGGTDTQYF
TRBV7-2	-	TRBJ1-4	CASRVAGNEKLFF
TRBV19	-	TRBJ1-6	CASRSTDRAQRRDNSPLHF
TRBV5-1	once	TRBJ2-3	CASSLGTSGFTDTQYF
TRBV28	-	TRBJ1-6	CASRSGDSNSPLHF
TRBV5-1	-	TRBJ1-2	CASSLEAVGANYGYTF
TRBV21-1	-	TRBJ2-7	CASTGTASYEQYF
TRBV5-1	-	TRBJ1-4	CASSLGVRDGGEQLFF
TRBV4-1	-	TRBJ1-1	CASSQDVNLNTEAFF
TRBV5-5	-	TRBJ2-7	CASSSGTLFTGEQYF
TRBV15	-	TRBJ2-5	CATRRLAGETQYF
TRBV28	-	TRBJ2-2	CASSLFGLLAGATGELFF
TRBV29-1	-	TRBJ1-2	CSVDPRGGLLNYGYTF
TRBV19	-	TRBJ1-5	CASSINSGSVAQHF
TRBV5-3	-	TRBJ1-2	CARSRGDNYGYTF